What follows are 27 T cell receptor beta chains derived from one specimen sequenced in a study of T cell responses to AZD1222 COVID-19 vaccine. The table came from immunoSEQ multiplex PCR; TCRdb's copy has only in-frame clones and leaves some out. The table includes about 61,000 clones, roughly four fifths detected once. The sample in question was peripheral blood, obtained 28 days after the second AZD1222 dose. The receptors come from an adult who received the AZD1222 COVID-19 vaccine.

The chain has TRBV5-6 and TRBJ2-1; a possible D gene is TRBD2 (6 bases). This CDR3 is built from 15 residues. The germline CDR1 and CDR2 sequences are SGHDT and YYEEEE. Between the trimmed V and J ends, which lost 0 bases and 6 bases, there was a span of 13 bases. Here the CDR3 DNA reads TGTGCCAGCAGCTTGGCCGGCGGGGTGAGCAATGAGCAGTTCTTC. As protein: CASSLAGGVSNEQFF. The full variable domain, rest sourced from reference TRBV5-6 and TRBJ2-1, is DAGVTQSPTHLIKTRGQQVTLRCSPKSGHDTVSWYQQALGQGPQFIFQYYEEEERQRGNFPDRFSGHQFPNYSSELNVNALLLGDSALYLCASSLAGGVSNEQFFGPGTRLTVL.

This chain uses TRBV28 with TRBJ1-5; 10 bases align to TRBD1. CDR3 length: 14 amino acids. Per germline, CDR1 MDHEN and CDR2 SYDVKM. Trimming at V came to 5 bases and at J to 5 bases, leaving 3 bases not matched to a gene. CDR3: CASSPGTGDQPQHF. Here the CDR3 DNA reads TGTGCCAGCAGTCCCGGGACAGGGGATCAGCCCCAGCATTTT.

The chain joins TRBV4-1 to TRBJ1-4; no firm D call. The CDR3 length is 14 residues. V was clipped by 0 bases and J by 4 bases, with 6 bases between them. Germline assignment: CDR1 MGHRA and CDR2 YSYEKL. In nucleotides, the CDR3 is TGCGCCAGCAGCCAAGATCCGGTTAATGAAAAACTGTTTTTT. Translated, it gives CASSQDPVNEKLFF.

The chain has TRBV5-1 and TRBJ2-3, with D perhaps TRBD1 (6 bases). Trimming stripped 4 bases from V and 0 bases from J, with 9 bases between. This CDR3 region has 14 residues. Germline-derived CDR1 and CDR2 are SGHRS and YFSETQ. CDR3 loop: CASSRQASTDTQYF. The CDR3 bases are TGCGCCAGCAGCCGACAGGCTAGCACAGATACGCAGTATTTT.

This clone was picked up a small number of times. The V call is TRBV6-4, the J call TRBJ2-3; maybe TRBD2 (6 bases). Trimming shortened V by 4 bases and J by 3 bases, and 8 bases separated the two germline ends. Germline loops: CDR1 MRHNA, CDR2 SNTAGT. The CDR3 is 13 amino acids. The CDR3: CASSVTSTDTQYF. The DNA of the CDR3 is TGTGCCAGCAGTGTGACTAGTACAGATACGCAGTATTTT.

CDR3 region: CASSLAGTGTQYF. The CDR3 DNA reads as TGTGCCAGCAGCTTAGCCGGGACCGGGACCCAGTACTTC. V usage is TRBV7-2 and J usage is TRBJ2-5, with D possibly being TRBD1 or TRBD2 (5 bases each). CDR1 is SGHTA and CDR2 is FQGNSA in the germline V gene. The V end was cut by 0 bases, the J end by 7 bases, with 9 bases between. The CDR3 sequence is 13 residues long.

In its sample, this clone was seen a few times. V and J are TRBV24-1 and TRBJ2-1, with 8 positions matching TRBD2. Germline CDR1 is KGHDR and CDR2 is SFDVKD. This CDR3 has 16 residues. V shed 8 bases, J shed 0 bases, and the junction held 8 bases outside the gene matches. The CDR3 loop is CATIFSGTSSYNEQFF. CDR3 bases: TGTGCCACCATCTTTAGCGGGACTAGCTCCTACAATGAGCAGTTCTTC.

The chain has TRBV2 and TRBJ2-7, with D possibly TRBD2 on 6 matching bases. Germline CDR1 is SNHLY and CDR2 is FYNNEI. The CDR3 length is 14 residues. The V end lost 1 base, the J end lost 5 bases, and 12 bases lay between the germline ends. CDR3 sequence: CASSEVGGRHEQYF. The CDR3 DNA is TGTGCCAGCAGTGAAGTGGGGGGTCGACACGAGCAGTACTTC.

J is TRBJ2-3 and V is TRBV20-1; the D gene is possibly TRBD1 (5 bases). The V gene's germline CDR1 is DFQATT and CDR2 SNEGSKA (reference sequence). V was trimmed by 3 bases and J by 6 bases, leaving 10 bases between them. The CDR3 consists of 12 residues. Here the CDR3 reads CSASPKGDTQYF. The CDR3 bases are TGCAGTGCTAGTCCTAAGGGGGATACGCAGTATTTT.

The chain's CDR3 is CASSTPRGTGNTIYF. The CDR3 nucleotides read TGTGCCAGCAGTACCCCCAGGGGGACTGGAAACACCATATATTTT. The rearrangement links TRBV28 to TRBJ1-3, with 7 bases identical to TRBD1. The CDR3 totals 15 residues. CDR1 is MDHEN, CDR2 SYDVKM, per germline. The ends lost 5 bases at V and 2 bases at J; junction bases unmatched: 6.

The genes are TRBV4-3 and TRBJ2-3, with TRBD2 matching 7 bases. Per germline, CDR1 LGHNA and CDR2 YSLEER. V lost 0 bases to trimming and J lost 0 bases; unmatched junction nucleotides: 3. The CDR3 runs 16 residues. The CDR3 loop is CASSQEAGSSTDTQYF. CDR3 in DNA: TGCGCCAGCAGCCAAGAAGCGGGGTCTAGCACAGATACGCAGTATTTT.

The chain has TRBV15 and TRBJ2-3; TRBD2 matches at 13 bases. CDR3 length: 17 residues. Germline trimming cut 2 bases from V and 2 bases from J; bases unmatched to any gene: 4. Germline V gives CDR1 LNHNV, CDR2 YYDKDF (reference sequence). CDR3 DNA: TGTGCCACCAGCAGAAGACTAGCGGGAGGTCCCACAGATACGCAGTATTTT. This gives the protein CATSRRLAGGPTDTQYF.

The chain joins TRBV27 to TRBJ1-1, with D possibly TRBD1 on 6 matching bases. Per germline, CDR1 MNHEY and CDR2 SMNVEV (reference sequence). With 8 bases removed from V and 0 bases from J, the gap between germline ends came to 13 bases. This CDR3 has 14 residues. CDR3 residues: CASSYRGLNTEAFF. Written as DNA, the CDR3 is TGTGCCAGCTCATACCGGGGGCTGAACACTGAAGCTTTCTTT.

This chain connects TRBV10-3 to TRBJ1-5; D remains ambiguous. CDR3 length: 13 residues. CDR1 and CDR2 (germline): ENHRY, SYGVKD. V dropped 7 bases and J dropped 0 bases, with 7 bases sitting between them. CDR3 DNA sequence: TGTGCCATCAATTCGGCTAGCAATCAGCCCCAGCATTTT. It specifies CAINSASNQPQHF.

The CDR3 nucleotides read TGTGCCAGCAGCCCCCAGGGGGAACACCTCCACTTT. Translation: CASSPQGEHLHF. This chain connects TRBV5-4 to TRBJ1-6; 7 bases fit TRBD1. CDR3 size: 12 residues. CDR1 is SGHNT and CDR2 is YYREEE in the germline V gene (reference sequence). V shed 4 bases, J shed 15 bases, and the junction held 7 bases outside the gene matches.

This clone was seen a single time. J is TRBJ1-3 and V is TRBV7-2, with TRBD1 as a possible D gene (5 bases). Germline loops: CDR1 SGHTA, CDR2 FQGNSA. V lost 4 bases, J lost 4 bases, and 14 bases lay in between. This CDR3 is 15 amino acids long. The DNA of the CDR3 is TGTGCCAGCAGCTCTCCGGGGGGGGTCGGAAACACCATATATTTT. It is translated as CASSSPGGVGNTIYF.

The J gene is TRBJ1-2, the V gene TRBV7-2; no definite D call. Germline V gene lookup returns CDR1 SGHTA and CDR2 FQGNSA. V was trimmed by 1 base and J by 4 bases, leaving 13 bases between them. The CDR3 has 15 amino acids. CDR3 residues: CASSLVSTGAYGYTF. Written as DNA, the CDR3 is TGTGCCAGCAGCTTAGTATCAACGGGAGCCTATGGCTACACCTTC.

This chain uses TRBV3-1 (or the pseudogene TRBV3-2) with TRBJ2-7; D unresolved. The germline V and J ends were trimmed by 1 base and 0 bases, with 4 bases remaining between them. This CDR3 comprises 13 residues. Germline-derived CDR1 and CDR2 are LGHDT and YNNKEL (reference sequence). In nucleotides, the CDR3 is TGTGCCAGCAGCCAAGTCAACTCCTACGAGCAGTACTTC. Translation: CASSQVNSYEQYF.

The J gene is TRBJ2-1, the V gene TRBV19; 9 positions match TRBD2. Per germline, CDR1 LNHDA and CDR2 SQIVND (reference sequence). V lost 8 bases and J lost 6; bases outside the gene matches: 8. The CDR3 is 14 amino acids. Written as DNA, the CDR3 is TGTGCCAGTCGGACTAGCGCAAGGGGCAATGAGCAGTTCTTC. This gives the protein CASRTSARGNEQFF.

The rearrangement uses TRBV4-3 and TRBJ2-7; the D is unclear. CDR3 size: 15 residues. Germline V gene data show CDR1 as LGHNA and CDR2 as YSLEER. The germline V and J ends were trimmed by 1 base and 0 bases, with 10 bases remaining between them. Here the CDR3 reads CASSQGPALSYEQYF. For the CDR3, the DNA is TGCGCCAGCAGCCAAGGGCCAGCGCTCTCCTACGAGCAGTACTTC.

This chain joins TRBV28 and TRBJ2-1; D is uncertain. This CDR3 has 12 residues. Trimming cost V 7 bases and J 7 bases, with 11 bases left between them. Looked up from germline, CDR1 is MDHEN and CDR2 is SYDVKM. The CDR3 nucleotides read TGTGCCAGCAACATGGTATTGAATGAGCAGTTCTTC. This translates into CASNMVLNEQFF.

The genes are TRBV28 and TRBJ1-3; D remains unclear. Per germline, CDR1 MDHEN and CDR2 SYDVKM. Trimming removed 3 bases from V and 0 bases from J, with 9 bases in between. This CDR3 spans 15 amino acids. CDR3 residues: CASSLGGASGNTIYF. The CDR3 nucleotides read TGTGCCAGCAGTTTGGGCGGAGCCTCTGGAAACACCATATATTTT. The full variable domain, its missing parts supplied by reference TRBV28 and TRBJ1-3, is DVKVTQSSRYLVKRTGEKVFLECVQDMDHENMFWYRQDPGLGLRLIYFSYDVKMKEKGDIPEGYSVSREKKERFSLILESASTNQTSMYLCASSLGGASGNTIYFGEGSWLTVV.

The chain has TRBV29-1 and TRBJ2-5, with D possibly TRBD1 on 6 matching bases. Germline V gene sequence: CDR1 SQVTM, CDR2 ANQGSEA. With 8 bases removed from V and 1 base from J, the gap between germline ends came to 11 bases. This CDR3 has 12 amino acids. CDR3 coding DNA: TGCAGCACGAGGGACACCCAAGAGACCCAGTACTTC. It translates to CSTRDTQETQYF.

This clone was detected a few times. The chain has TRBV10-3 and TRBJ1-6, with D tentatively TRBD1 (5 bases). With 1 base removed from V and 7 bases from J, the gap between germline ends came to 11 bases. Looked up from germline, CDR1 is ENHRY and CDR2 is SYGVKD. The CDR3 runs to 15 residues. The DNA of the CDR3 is TGTGCCATCAGTGAGTGGGACGCAGCCAATTCACCCCTCCACTTT. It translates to CAISEWDAANSPLHF.

The CDR3 region is CASSLQGVRTEAFF. Here the CDR3 DNA reads TGTGCCAGCAGTCTACAGGGGGTTCGCACTGAAGCTTTCTTT. The chain recombines TRBV28 with TRBJ1-1, with 8 bases that match TRBD1. Per germline, CDR1 MDHEN and CDR2 SYDVKM. CDR3 size: 14 residues. Losses at the gene ends were 5 bases for V and 4 bases for J; bases not matched to a gene: 6.

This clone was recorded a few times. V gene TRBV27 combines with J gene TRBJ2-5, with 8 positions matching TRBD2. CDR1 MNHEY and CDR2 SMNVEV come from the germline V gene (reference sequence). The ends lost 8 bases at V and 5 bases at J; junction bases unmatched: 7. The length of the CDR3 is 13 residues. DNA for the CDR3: TGTGCCAGCGCGGGAGGCGGGATGGAGACCCAGTACTTC. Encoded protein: CASAGGGMETQYF.

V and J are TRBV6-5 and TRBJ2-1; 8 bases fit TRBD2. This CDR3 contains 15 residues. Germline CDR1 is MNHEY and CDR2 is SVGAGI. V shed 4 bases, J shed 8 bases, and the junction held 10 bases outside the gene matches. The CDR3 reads CASSSGTPGGHEQFF. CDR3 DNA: TGTGCCAGCAGTTCCGGCACACCGGGAGGGCATGAGCAGTTCTTC.